What follows are 9 T cell receptor beta chains derived from one specimen sequenced in a study of T-cell reconstitution after alpha-beta-depleted transplantation in children. The TCRbeta library was prepared with unique molecular identifiers. TCRdb re-called the PCR reads through MiXCR, storing one row per CDR3 protein. The table lists around 300,000 distinct CDR3 sequences, about a tenth of them singletons. The sample consisted of PBMCs, taken before TCRalphabeta/CD19-depleted stem cell transplant. The receptors stem from a boy less than two years old with acute myeloid leukemia, due to receive a stem cell transplant.

This clonotype was recorded many times. V and J are TRBV12-3 or TRBV12-4 and TRBJ2-7; D is unclear. V gave up 5 bases and J gave up 9 bases, with 14 bases separating them. The CDR3 is 12 residues long. The CDR3 coding sequence is TGTGCCAGCAGTACGTACTCCCCCGGGCAGTACTTC. This encodes CASSTYSPGQYF.

This clonotype was seen many times. At one of its ends the junction is not consistent with the germline gene, which may arise from a read error. The chain has TRBV12-3 or TRBV12-4 and TRBJ2-1; D is uncertain. The CDR3 spans 12 residues. CDR3 sequence reads: CASRLPYNEQFF. DNA of the CDR3: TGTGCCAGCCGTTTACCTTACAATGAGCAGTTCTTC.

Of note for this clonotype: Given a much more abundant clone one base away, this may be a read error. The chain carries TRBV25-1 and TRBJ2-3; the match to TRBD2 covers 8 bases. This CDR3 spans 15 amino acids. Germline CDR1 and CDR2: MGHDK and SYGVNS. V shed 1 base, J shed 4 bases, and the junction held 4 bases outside the gene matches. The DNA for the CDR3 is TGTGCCAGCAGTGAATTAGCGGGACACGCAGATACGCAGTATTTT. Translated, it gives CASSELAGHADTQYF.

In this sample, this clonotype turned up many times. This rearrangement joins TRBV5-1 to TRBJ2-7, with unresolved D. Germline CDR1 reads SGHRS; CDR2 reads YFSETQ. The V and J ends lost 0 bases and 2 bases respectively, with 9 bases between them. This CDR3 has 14 residues. This CDR3 reads CASSLALETYEQYF. CDR3 nucleotide sequence: TGCGCCAGCAGCTTGGCTTTGGAAACCTACGAGCAGTACTTC.

This clonotype appeared many times. The chain recombines TRBV5-1 with TRBJ1-2, with TRBD1 as a possible D gene (5 bases). The CDR3 length is 14 residues. Germline V gene sequence: CDR1 SGHRS, CDR2 YFSETQ. Trimming took off 3 bases at V and 4 bases at J, with 13 bases between the two ends. The CDR3 DNA follows: TGCGCCAGCAGCTCGATGGACACCTCCTATGGCTACACCTTC. This encodes CASSSMDTSYGYTF.

The sample holds many counts of this clonotype. This rearrangement joins TRBV7-3 to TRBJ2-2; the D gene is possibly TRBD1 (6 bases). The CDR3 is made up of 14 amino acids. Germline CDR1 is SGHTA and CDR2 is FQGTGA. Trimming took 5 bases from V and 7 from J, leaving 14 bases between them. The CDR3 DNA follows: TGTGCCAGCAGCCCAACAGGGATGTACGGGGAGCTGTTTTTT. Amino acid sequence: CASSPTGMYGELFF.

This clonotype came up many times. The chain has TRBV12-3 or TRBV12-4 and TRBJ2-1; D is unresolved. The CDR3 runs 14 residues. V gave up 2 bases and J gave up 3 bases, with 8 bases separating them. The CDR3 sequence is CASSLNGGYNEQFF. CDR3 coding DNA: TGTGCCAGCAGTTTAAACGGCGGCTACAATGAGCAGTTCTTC.

This clonotype was seen many times. CDR3 coding DNA: TGTGCCAGCAGTGGAGGGGGACGGCAAGAGACCCAGTACTTC. It encodes CASSGGGRQETQYF. The chain has TRBV28 and TRBJ2-5; D assignment may be TRBD1 or TRBD2 (6 bases each). V was cut by 5 bases and J by 2 bases, with 12 bases left in between. The CDR3 length is 14 residues. Germline assignment: CDR1 MDHEN and CDR2 SYDVKM.

This clonotype was counted ten times or more. The rearrangement uses TRBV5-5 and TRBJ2-7, with D perhaps matching TRBD1 (6 bases). V lost 6 bases and J 3 bases, leaving 13 bases between the germline ends. Per the germline V gene, CDR1 is SGHKS and CDR2 is YYEKEE (reference sequence). There are 13 residues in the CDR3. As DNA, the CDR3 is TGTGCCAGCAACGACAGGAACTTCTACGAGCAGTACTTC. It codes for CASNDRNFYEQYF.